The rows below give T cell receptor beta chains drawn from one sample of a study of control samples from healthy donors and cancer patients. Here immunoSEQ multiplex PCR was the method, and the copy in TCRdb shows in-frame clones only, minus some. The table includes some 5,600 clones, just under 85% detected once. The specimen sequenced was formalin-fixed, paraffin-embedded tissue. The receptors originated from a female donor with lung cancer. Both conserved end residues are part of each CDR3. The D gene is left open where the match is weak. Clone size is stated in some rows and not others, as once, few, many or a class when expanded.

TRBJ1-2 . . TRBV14 CASSQDRYVGYGYTF TGTGCCAGCAGCCAAGACCGCTACGTCGGCTATGGCTACACCTTC
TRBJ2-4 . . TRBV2 CASNYPRWGGLDLAKNIQYF TGTGCCAGCAACTACCCTCGATGGGGCGGTTTAGATCTAGCCAAAAACATTCAGTACTTC
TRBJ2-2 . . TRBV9 CASSERTINTGELFF TGTGCCAGCAGCGAGAGGACTATCAACACCGGGGAGCTGTTTTTT
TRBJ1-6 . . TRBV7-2 CASSEIAGQYNSPLHF TGTGCCAGCAGTGAAATAGCTGGACAATATAATTCACCCCTCCACTTT
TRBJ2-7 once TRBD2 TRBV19 CASSPFQTGTRTYEQYF TGTGCCAGTAGTCCCTTTCAAACCGGGACTAGGACCTACGAGCAGTACTTC
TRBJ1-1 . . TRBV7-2 CASSQTHMNTEAFF TGTGCCAGCAGCCAGACACATATGAACACTGAAGCTTTCTTT
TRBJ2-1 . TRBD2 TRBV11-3 CASSLESQTSGISYNEQFF TGTGCTAGCAGCTTAGAGTCCCAAACTAGCGGGATATCCTACAATGAGCAGTTCTTC
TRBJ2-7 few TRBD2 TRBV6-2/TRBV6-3 CASSVLAGLYEQYF TGTGCCAGCAGTGTGCTAGCGGGACTCTACGAGCAGTACTTC
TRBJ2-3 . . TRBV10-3 CAISRGTSTDTQYF TGTGCCATCAGTAGAGGGACTAGCACAGATACGCAGTATTTT
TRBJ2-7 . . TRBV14 CASSATPPYEQYF TGTGCCAGCAGCGCGACCCCTCCCTACGAGCAGTACTTC
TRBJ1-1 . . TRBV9 CASSATGPSGNTEAFF TGTGCCAGCAGCGCAACAGGGCCCTCAGGGAACACTGAAGCTTTCTTT
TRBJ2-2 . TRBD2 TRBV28 CASRLAENTGELFF TGTGCCAGCAGACTAGCGGAGAACACCGGGGAGCTGTTTTTT
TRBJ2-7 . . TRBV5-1 CASSLDASSYEQYF TGCGCCAGCAGCTTGGACGCGAGCTCCTACGAGCAGTACTTC
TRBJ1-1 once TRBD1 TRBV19 CASSDGTANEAFF TGTGCCAGTAGTGATGGGACAGCCAACGAAGCTTTCTTT
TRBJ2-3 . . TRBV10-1 CALTGYGGTDTQYF TGCGCCTTAACGGGGTATGGCGGCACAGATACGCAGTATTTT
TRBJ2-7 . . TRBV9 CASSVTDGRQYEQYF TGTGCTAGCAGCGTAACGGACGGGAGACAGTACGAGCAGTACTTC
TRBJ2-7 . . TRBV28 CASSFSASLQYF TGTGCCAGCAGTTTTTCGGCGTCATTACAGTACTTC
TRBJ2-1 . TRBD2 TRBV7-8 CASSLTSGQIRNEQFF TGTGCCAGCAGCCTCACTAGCGGGCAAATTCGCAATGAGCAATTCTTC
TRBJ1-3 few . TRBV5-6 CASSLASGNTIYF TGTGCCAGCAGCTTGGCTTCTGGAAACACCATATATTTT
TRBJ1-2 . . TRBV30 CAWSRGRIYGYTF TGTGCCTGGAGTCGGGGGAGAATTTATGGCTACACCTTC
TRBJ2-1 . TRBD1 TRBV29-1 CSVLTGQYNEQFF TGCAGCGTTCTTACGGGACAGTACAATGAGCAGTTCTTC
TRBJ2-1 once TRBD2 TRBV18 CVSSPAGTSGRGEQFF TGTGTCAGCTCACCAGCCGGGACTAGCGGGAGGGGTGAGCAGTTCTTC
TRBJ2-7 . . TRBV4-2 CASSQETGSSYEQYF TGTGCCAGCAGCCAAGAGACGGGATCCTCCTACGAGCAGTACTTC
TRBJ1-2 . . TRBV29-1 CSVVSGGSYGYTF TGCAGTGTTGTTTCGGGGGGATCCTATGGCTACACCTTC
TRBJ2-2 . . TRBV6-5 CASSYDRRAGGELFF TGTGCCAGCAGTTACGATAGGCGGGCTGGCGGGGAGCTGTTTTTT
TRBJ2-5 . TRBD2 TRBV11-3 CASSLWSPRGRVQETQYF TGTGCCAGCAGCTTATGGTCCCCCCGCGGGAGGGTCCAAGAGACCCAGTACTTC
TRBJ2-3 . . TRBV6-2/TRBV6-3 CASSYPALPPDTQYF TGTGCCAGCAGTTACCCGGCCCTCCCCCCAGATACGCAGTATTTT
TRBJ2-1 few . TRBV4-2 CASSQDMDNEQFF TGTGCCAGCAGCCAAGATATGGACAATGAGCAGTTCTTC
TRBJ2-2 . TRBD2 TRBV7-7 CASSLQTSGITGELFF TGTGCTAGCAGCTTGCAGACTAGCGGGATCACCGGGGAGCTGTTTTTT
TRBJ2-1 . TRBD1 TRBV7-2 CASSLVQGDEQFF TGTGCCAGCAGCTTAGTACAGGGGGATGAGCAGTTCTTC
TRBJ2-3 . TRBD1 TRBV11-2 CASSSPRPQGASYTDTQYF TGTGCCAGCAGCTCCCCGAGACCGCAGGGGGCTTCGTACACAGATACGCAGTATTTT
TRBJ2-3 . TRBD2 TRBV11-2 CASSLIAGGLGTDTQYF TGTGCCAGCAGCTTAATAGCGGGAGGGTTGGGCACAGATACGCAGTATTTT
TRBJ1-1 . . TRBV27 CASSLEDNTEAFF TGTGCCAGCAGTTTAGAAGATAACACTGAAGCTTTCTTT
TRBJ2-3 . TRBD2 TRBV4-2 CASSQDQQRGRTDTQYF TGTGCCAGCAGCCAAGATCAGCAGCGGGGGCGCACAGATACGCAGTATTTT
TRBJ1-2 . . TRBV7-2 CASSFNPGPTDGYTF TGTGCCAGCAGCTTCAACCCAGGGCCTACGGATGGCTACACCTTC
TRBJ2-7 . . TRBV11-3 CASSSIRGAEEQYF TGTGCCAGCAGCTCAATCCGGGGGGCGGAAGAGCAGTACTTC
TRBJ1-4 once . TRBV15 CATSRGWEKLFF TGTGCCACCAGCAGAGGATGGGAAAAACTGTTTTTT
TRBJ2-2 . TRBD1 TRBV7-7 CASSLRGGANTGELFF TGTGCTAGCAGCTTGAGAGGGGGCGCGAACACCGGGGAGCTGTTTTTT
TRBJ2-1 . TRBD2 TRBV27 CASSLKARGLAGVEQFF TGTGCCAGCAGTTTAAAGGCCCGTGGACTAGCGGGAGTGGAGCAGTTCTTC
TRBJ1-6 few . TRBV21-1 CASSKGAKETGENLANSPLHF TGTGCCAGCAGCAAAGGGGCAAAAGAAACAGGGGAAAACTTGGCGAATTCACCCCTCCACTTT
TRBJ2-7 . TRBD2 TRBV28 CASSLSPSGSEWDEQYF TGTGCCAGCAGTTTATCCCCCAGCGGGAGCGAATGGGACGAGCAGTACTTC
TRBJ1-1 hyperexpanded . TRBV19 CASSIGGMNTEAFF TGTGCCAGTAGTATAGGGGGGATGAACACTGAAGCTTTCTTT
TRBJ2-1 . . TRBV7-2 CASSPGVYNEQFF TGTGCCAGCAGCCCTGGAGTGTACAATGAGCAGTTCTTC
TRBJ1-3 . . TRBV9 CASSILPTGNTIYF TGTGCCAGCAGCATCTTACCGACTGGAAACACCATATATTTT
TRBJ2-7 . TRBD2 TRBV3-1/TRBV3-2 CASTLAGSYEQYF TGTGCCAGCACCCTAGCGGGTTCCTACGAGCAGTACTTC
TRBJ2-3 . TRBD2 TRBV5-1 CASSVGLAGDTQYF TGCGCCAGCAGCGTGGGACTAGCCGGGGATACGCAGTATTTT
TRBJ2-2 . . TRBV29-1 CSVEPPNTGELFF TGCAGCGTTGAGCCGCCGAACACCGGGGAGCTGTTTTTT
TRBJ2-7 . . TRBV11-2 CASSPGLMNYEQYF TGTGCCAGCAGCCCCGGGTTAATGAACTACGAGCAGTACTTC
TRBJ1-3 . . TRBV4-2 CASSQAHSSGNTIYF TGTGCCAGCAGCCAAGCCCATAGCTCTGGAAACACCATATATTTT
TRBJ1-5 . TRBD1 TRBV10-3 CATTDRGDQPQHF TGTGCCACCACGGACAGGGGAGATCAGCCCCAGCATTTT
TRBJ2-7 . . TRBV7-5 CARSGTRGTESYEQYF TGTGCCAGAAGCGGAACAAGGGGGACAGAGTCCTACGAGCAGTACTTC
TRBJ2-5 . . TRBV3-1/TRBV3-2 CASSQEVRETQYF TGTGCCAGCAGCCAAGAAGTTCGGGAGACCCAGTACTTC
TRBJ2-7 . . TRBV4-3 CASSQDESIYEQYF TGCGCCAGCAGCCAAGATGAAAGCATCTACGAGCAGTACTTC
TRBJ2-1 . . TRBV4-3 CASSPNGAGYEQFF TGCGCCAGCAGCCCCAACGGGGCAGGGTATGAGCAGTTCTTC